This record concerns one T cell receptor beta chain sequence. The data belong to a study of shared clonotypes between healthy human individuals. From germline, CDR1 is SGHAT and CDR2 FQNNGV. The CDR3 sequence is 15 residues long. V shed 5 bases and J 4 bases; nucleotides not matched to a gene: 10. The method was immunoSEQ multiplex PCR; TCRdb's version includes in-frame clones alone and lacks a portion of them. Of around 340,000 clones in the sample, roughly 70% were seen once. The V gene is TRBV11-2, the J gene TRBJ2-7; TRBD1 agrees at 8 bases. The sample consisted of memory CD4+ T cells sorted from blood. Subset given: CD45RA-negative fraction. This clonotype originated in a man aged 25 to 40 in good health. CDR3 region: CASSPRTGMAYEQYF. DNA for the CDR3: TGTGCCAGCAGCCCCCGGACAGGGATGGCTTACGAGCAGTACTTC.